The 17 T cell receptor beta chains below all came from one sample that was sequenced in a study of identical twins (dated by TCRdb to 2016 to 2017). Library creation used 5' RACE. The data were produced on an Illumina HiSeq 2000. The public reads were quality trimmed at Q25 with fastp and then assembled into clones with MiXCR by TCRdb, keeping productive beta chains. Rows with a matching CDR3 protein are joined into one entry that keeps the most common DNA and genes. Recorded for this sample are hundreds of thousands of distinct CDR3 sequences; around 7% of them occurred a single time. In total, the top ten clones hold roughly 3.6% of the sample. The same specimen was also included in a second study, on yellow fever vaccine responses in identical twins.

The specimen was memory (CD45RO+) T cells sorted from blood. Explained via the paper, the cell subset or site label denotes: CD45RO+ enriched T cells. The origin of the receptors is a woman younger than 30 in good health.

CDR3 DNA sequence: TGTGCCAGCAGTCTGTCGGCTAGCGGGGATACCGGGGAGCTGTTTTTT. It is translated as CASSLSASGDTGELFF. V is TRBV7-2 and J is TRBJ2-2; 9 bases line up with TRBD2. The CDR3 is 16 amino acids. Unmatched junction bases numbered 10, after V lost 6 bases and J lost 5 bases. From germline, CDR1 is SGHTA and CDR2 FQGNSA. Combining the CDR3 with reference TRBV7-2 and TRBJ2-2 gives the whole variable domain GAGVSQSPSNKVTEKGKDVELRCDPISGHTALYWYRQSLGQGLEFLIYFQGNSAPDKSGLPSDRFSAERTGGSVSTLTIQRTQQEDSAVYLCASSLSASGDTGELFFGEGSRLTVL.

This clonotype was seen a handful of times. This rearrangement joins TRBV7-6 to TRBJ2-6; TRBD1 matches at 8 bases. Germline V gene data show CDR1 as SGHVS and CDR2 as FNYEAQ. CDR3 size: 17 residues. J lost 0 bases, V lost 3 bases, and 4 bases had no gene match. The chain's CDR3 is CASSLWTGSSGANVLTF. The CDR3 DNA reads TGTGCCAGCAGCTTGTGGACAGGGAGCTCTGGGGCCAACGTCCTGACTTTC. Using reference TRBV7-6 and TRBJ2-6 for the parts outside the CDR3, the full variable domain is GAGVSQSPRYKVTKRGQDVALRCDPISGHVSLYWYRQALGQGPEFLTYFNYEAQQDKSGLPNDRFSAERPEGSISTLTIQRTEQRDSAMYRCASSLWTGSSGANVLTFGAGSRLTVL.

The rearrangement links TRBV29-1 to TRBJ2-1, with TRBD1 identical over 8 bases. The CDR3 runs 14 residues. Trimming cost V 1 base and J 8 bases; bases outside gene matches: 7. In germline, CDR1 is SQVTM, CDR2 ANQGSEA. CDR3 sequence: CSVEGTGNGDEQFF. The CDR3 DNA is TGCAGCGTTGAAGGGACAGGGAATGGGGATGAGCAGTTCTTC.

This clonotype has ten or more counts. The rearrangement links TRBV15 to TRBJ2-5; 7 bases agree with TRBD1. The J segment lost 2 bases and the V segment lost 7 bases, leaving 7 bases of the junction unmatched. This CDR3 region has 14 residues. Germline V lookup: CDR1 LNHNV, CDR2 YYDKDF (reference sequence). As DNA, the CDR3 is TGTGCCACCAACACCGGGACAGATCAAGAGACCCAGTACTTC. Translating it yields CATNTGTDQETQYF. The full variable domain, its missing parts supplied by reference TRBV15 and TRBJ2-5, is DAMVIQNPRYQVTQFGKPVTLSCSQTLNHNVMYWYQQKSSQAPKLLFHYYDKDFNNEADTPDNFQSRRPNTSFCFLDIRSPGLGDTAMYLCATNTGTDQETQYFGPGTRLLVL.

This clonotype was observed at least ten times. The CDR3 sequence: CASSSSRTGEQFF. CDR3 in DNA: TGTGCCAGCAGCTCCTCTAGGACTGGTGAGCAGTTCTTC. V and J are TRBV7-9 and TRBJ2-1; a possible D gene is TRBD2 (5 bases). Germline V gene lookup returns CDR1 SEHNR and CDR2 FQNEAQ (reference sequence). Trimming shortened V by 4 bases and J by 9 bases, and 13 bases separated the two germline ends. The CDR3 runs 13 residues.

In the case of this clonotype: A junction boundary mismatches the germline segment, possibly from a read error. This sequence joins TRBV10-3 and TRBJ2-1, with 11 positions matching TRBD2. Germline CDR1 and CDR2: ENHRY and SYGVKD. The CDR3 sequence is 17 residues long. The CDR3 reads CAFSSMGLAASYNEQFF. The CDR3 bases are TGTGCCTTCAGTTCTATGGGACTAGCGGCTTCCTACAATGAGCAGTTCTTC.

This clonotype was seen more than once but under ten times. This chain connects TRBV27 to TRBJ1-2, with 8 bases lining up with TRBD1. Germline V gene lookup returns CDR1 MNHEY and CDR2 SMNVEV (reference sequence). This CDR3 contains 14 residues. V shed 3 bases and J 5 bases; nucleotides not matched to a gene: 5. The CDR3 loop reads CASSFTGGWYGYTF. The CDR3 DNA is TGTGCCAGCAGTTTCACAGGGGGGTGGTATGGCTACACCTTC.

This clonotype was seen a few times. The chain combines TRBV2 with TRBJ2-7, with 13 bases aligning to TRBD2. CDR3 length: 16 amino acids. V lost 6 bases and J lost 4; bases outside the gene matches: 9. The germline CDR1 and CDR2 sequences are SNHLY and FYNNEI. The CDR3: CASRETSGRSGYEQYF. The CDR3 DNA reads as TGTGCCAGCAGGGAGACTAGCGGGAGGAGTGGTTACGAGCAGTACTTC.

The chain uses TRBV4-2 and TRBJ2-7, with 10 nucleotides matching TRBD2. Trimming removed 0 bases from V and 3 bases from J; junction bases left unmatched: 8. Germline loops: CDR1 LGHNA, CDR2 YNFKEQ. The CDR3 runs to 17 residues. This CDR3 reads CASSQDWEAGGGYEQYF. CDR3 DNA: TGTGCCAGCAGCCAAGATTGGGAAGCGGGAGGGGGCTACGAGCAGTACTTC.

In this sample, this clonotype turned up a few times. The gene calls are TRBV9 and TRBJ2-3, with 11 nucleotides matching TRBD2. Germline values: CDR1 SGDLS, CDR2 YYNGEE. V shed 3 bases and J 2 bases; nucleotides not matched to a gene: 14. The CDR3 is made up of 19 amino acids. This CDR3 reads CASSGGLAGPGPPTDTQYF. The CDR3 DNA sequence: TGTGCCAGCAGCGGTGGACTAGCGGGCCCCGGACCCCCCACAGATACGCAGTATTTT. Drawing the rest from reference TRBV9 and TRBJ2-3, the complete variable domain is DSGVTQTPKHLITATGQRVTLRCSPRSGDLSVYWYQQSLDQGLQFLIQYYNGEERAKGNILERFSAQQFPDLHSELNLSSLELGDSALYFCASSGGLAGPGPPTDTQYFGPGTRLTVL.

This clonotype has at least ten counts. The gene calls are TRBV5-1 and TRBJ2-3; 13 nucleotides agree with TRBD2. There are 16 residues in the CDR3. Germline V gene lookup returns CDR1 SGHRS and CDR2 YFSETQ. V was pared by 7 bases and J by 6 bases, with 11 bases of the junction left unmatched. This CDR3 is CASSGGTSGILDTQYF. CDR3 nucleotide sequence: TGCGCCAGCTCCGGCGGGACTAGCGGGATCCTCGATACGCAGTATTTT.

This clonotype was counted only a few times. This chain links TRBV28 with TRBJ2-5; D perhaps matches TRBD2 (5 bases). Germline V CDR1 and CDR2: MDHEN, SYDVKM. V was pared by 5 bases and J by 5 bases, with 18 bases between. This CDR3 is built from 15 residues. CDR3 loop: CASSPRLNGGETQYF. Here the CDR3 DNA reads TGTGCCAGCAGTCCGCGACTAAACGGCGGTGAGACCCAGTACTTC.

J is TRBJ2-3 and V is TRBV5-1; D is perhaps TRBD1 (5 bases). This CDR3 is 17 amino acids long. The V end lost 0 bases, the J end lost 0 bases, and 14 bases lay between the germline ends. Germline CDR1 SGHRS, CDR2 YFSETQ. CDR3 coding DNA: TGCGCCAGCAGCTTGGATTTTCTGGGGCCTAGCACAGATACGCAGTATTTT. It specifies CASSLDFLGPSTDTQYF.

There are many counts of this clonotype. Here the CDR3 DNA reads TGTGCCAGCAGCCAAGGATTAGCGGGGGACACAGATACGCAGTATTTT. The encoded protein is CASSQGLAGDTDTQYF. The chain recombines TRBV4-2 with TRBJ2-3; 9 bases agree with TRBD2. This CDR3 has 16 amino acids. CDR1 LGHNA and CDR2 YNFKEQ come from the germline V gene. V lost 1 base and J lost 2; bases outside the gene matches: 4.

This clonotype has only a few counts. The chain couples TRBV6-1 to TRBJ2-1; D is undetermined. The germline V gene has CDR1 MNHNS and CDR2 SASEGT. The ends were cut back, 2 bases at V and 9 bases at J, with 8 bases in the middle. There are 12 residues in the CDR3. CDR3 DNA sequence: TGTGCCAGCAGTGAAAACAAGGGTGAGCAGTTCTTC. This encodes CASSENKGEQFF.

This clonotype was detected ten times or more. This sequence joins TRBV6-1 and TRBJ2-1; tentative D call: TRBD1 (5 bases). The germline V and J ends were trimmed by 6 bases and 5 bases, with 23 bases remaining between them. Germline CDR1 MNHNS, CDR2 SASEGT. CDR3 length: 17 residues. The CDR3 spells CASRFRQGFSRHNEQFF. The CDR3 bases are TGTGCCAGCAGGTTTCGTCAGGGATTTTCTCGACACAATGAGCAGTTCTTC.

This clonotype was seen at least ten times. The chain links TRBV12-3 or TRBV12-4 to TRBJ2-7, with unresolved D. There are 14 residues in the CDR3. The ends were cut back, 6 bases at V and 3 bases at J, with 15 bases in the middle. CDR3 loop: CASSPQSLGYEQYF. CDR3 DNA: TGTGCCAGCAGCCCTCAGTCCCTTGGCTACGAGCAGTACTTC.